These 25 T cell receptor beta chains were sequenced from one sample in a study of shared clonotypes between healthy human individuals. The assay was immunoSEQ multiplex PCR, and TCRdb's table has in-frame clones only and misses some. The sample includes fewer than 1.6 million clones, about 98.5% of them seen just once. Material: naive CD4+ T cells sorted from blood. Noted subset: CD45RA+ positively selected. The receptors here all came from a man in his thirties or forties in good health.

The genes are TRBV15 and TRBJ1-5; D is undetermined. The CDR3 totals 13 residues. CDR1 LNHNV and CDR2 YYDKDF come from the germline V gene (reference sequence). Trimming stripped 6 bases from V and 3 bases from J, with 9 bases between. The CDR3 here is CATSYKVNQPQHF. CDR3 nucleotides: TGTGCCACCAGTTACAAGGTCAATCAGCCCCAGCATTTT.

V and J are TRBV6-4 and TRBJ2-1; no clear D gene. The germline CDR1 and CDR2 sequences are MRHNA and SNTAGT. V gave up 6 bases and J gave up 9 bases, with 12 bases separating them. The CDR3 runs to 12 residues. CDR3 DNA sequence: TGTGCCAGCAGCACGGCGGCTGGTGAGCAGTTCTTC. This translates into CASSTAAGEQFF.

The rearrangement joins TRBV27 to TRBJ1-5; no firm D call. V gave up 6 bases and J gave up 0 bases, with 9 bases separating them. This CDR3 has 14 residues. From germline, CDR1 is MNHEY and CDR2 SMNVEV (reference sequence). This CDR3 is CASSSGTSNQPQHF. The CDR3 DNA sequence: TGTGCCAGCAGCTCCGGAACTAGCAATCAGCCCCAGCATTTT.

With respect to this clone: This same CDR3 is encoded by further DNA sequences in the sample. The chain has TRBV5-1 and TRBJ1-1, with 8 bases lining up with TRBD1. The CDR3 runs to 13 residues. After removal of 4 bases from V and 3 bases from J, the junction contained 2 bases not matched to a gene. Germline V lookup: CDR1 SGHRS, CDR2 YFSETQ. CDR3 sequence: CASSTTGDTEAFF. The DNA for the CDR3 is TGCGCCAGCAGCACGACAGGGGACACTGAAGCTTTCTTT.

This clone was counted once. This rearrangement joins TRBV5-1 to TRBJ2-2; D may be TRBD1 (5 bases). This CDR3 has 17 residues. Germline values: CDR1 SGHRS, CDR2 YFSETQ. Trimming shortened V by 0 bases and J by 0 bases, and 12 bases separated the two germline ends. This chain's CDR3 is CASSLAFRASNTGELFF. Here the CDR3 DNA reads TGCGCCAGCAGCTTGGCCTTCAGGGCCTCGAACACCGGGGAGCTGTTTTTT.

J is TRBJ1-1 and V is TRBV18; possible D gene TRBD1, 6 bases. The V gene's germline CDR1 is KGHSH and CDR2 LQKENI. Trimming stripped 4 bases from V and 10 bases from J, with 34 bases between. This CDR3 is built from 19 residues. The CDR3 reads CASSREFPGGTGHTGGAFF. CDR3 coding DNA: TGTGCCAGCTCACGAGAGTTCCCCGGTGGTACGGGACACACCGGGGGAGCTTTCTTT. The complete variable domain, with remaining parts taken from reference TRBV18 and TRBJ1-1, reads NAGVMQNPRHLVRRRGQEARLRCSPMKGHSHVYWYRQLPEEGLKFMVYLQKENIIDESGMPKERFSAEFPKEGPSILRIQQVVRGDSAAYFCASSREFPGGTGHTGGAFFGQGTRLTVV.

V usage is TRBV27 and J usage is TRBJ2-5; 10 nucleotides match TRBD2. The germline CDR1 and CDR2 sequences are MNHEY and SMNVEV (reference sequence). This CDR3 contains 17 residues. V trimming: 3 bases; J trimming: 5 bases; junction bases outside the gene matches: 12. CDR3 in DNA: TGTGCCAGCAGTTTGACGGTTAAAGCGGGAGGGGGTGAGACCCAGTACTTC. Translation gives CASSLTVKAGGGETQYF.

The chain is built from TRBV18 and TRBJ1-4; 10 nucleotides line up with TRBD1. The germline V gene encodes CDR1 KGHSH and CDR2 LQKENI. The CDR3 is made up of 16 amino acids. The V segment lost 4 bases and the J segment 0 bases; nucleotides outside the gene matches: 2. Here the CDR3 DNA reads TGTGCCAGCTCACGCGGACAGGGGGCAACTAATGAAAAACTGTTTTTT. It yields the protein CASSRGQGATNEKLFF.

V usage is TRBV4-1 and J usage is TRBJ1-1; D remains ambiguous. V lost 0 bases, J lost 2 bases, and 13 bases lay in between. The germline CDR1 and CDR2 sequences are MGHRA and YSYEKL. The CDR3 length is 16 residues. CDR3 region: CASSQDSSRPNTEAFF. The CDR3 DNA follows: TGCGCCAGCAGCCAAGATTCAAGCCGTCCAAACACTGAAGCTTTCTTT.

The DNA for the CDR3 is TGCAGCGTTGCCCAGGGGGTACGAGAGACCCAGTACTTC. Translating it yields CSVAQGVRETQYF. The gene calls are TRBV29-1 and TRBJ2-5; 7 bases line up with TRBD1. V lost 4 bases to trimming and J lost 4 bases; unmatched junction nucleotides: 6. This CDR3 is 13 amino acids long. The germline gives CDR1 SQVTM, CDR2 ANQGSEA.

This chain joins TRBV7-2 and TRBJ1-1; 8 bases match TRBD1. The CDR3 loop spans 15 amino acids. Germline V gene sequence: CDR1 SGHTA, CDR2 FQGNSA. Unmatched junction bases numbered 6, after V lost 4 bases and J lost 2 bases. The CDR3 region is CASSYGDRRNTEAFF. In nucleotides, the CDR3 is TGTGCCAGCAGCTACGGGGACAGGAGAAACACTGAAGCTTTCTTT. The whole variable domain, remainder taken from reference TRBV7-2 and TRBJ1-1, is GAGVSQSPSNKVTEKGKDVELRCDPISGHTALYWYRQSLGQGLEFLIYFQGNSAPDKSGLPSDRFSAERTGGSVSTLTIQRTQQEDSAVYLCASSYGDRRNTEAFFGQGTRLTVV.

The rearrangement links TRBV29-1 to TRBJ2-1; 16 bases fit TRBD2. In germline, CDR1 is SQVTM, CDR2 ANQGSEA. The V gene end was trimmed by 7 bases and the J gene end by 4 bases; junction bases not matched to a gene: 7. The CDR3 runs 16 residues. The CDR3 region has the DNA TGCAGCGGGACCGGGACTAGCGGGAGGGGATACAATGAGCAGTTCTTC. This sequence encodes CSGTGTSGRGYNEQFF.

This chain uses TRBV7-8 with TRBJ2-2, with no clear D. This CDR3 contains 16 residues. V was clipped by 3 bases and J by 6 bases, with 17 bases between them. The germline V gene encodes CDR1 SGHVS and CDR2 FQNEAQ. CDR3 region: CASSFAFFSVPGELFF. CDR3 bases: TGTGCCAGCAGCTTCGCCTTTTTCTCCGTCCCCGGGGAGCTGTTTTTT.

The V and J genes are TRBV19 and TRBJ2-1, with TRBD1 identical over 7 bases. Germline-derived CDR1 and CDR2 are LNHDA and SQIVND (reference sequence). The CDR3 sequence is 16 residues long. The V gene end was trimmed by 5 bases and the J gene end by 3 bases; junction bases not matched to a gene: 10. The CDR3: CASSLRTGPIYNEQFF. CDR3 nucleotides: TGTGCCAGTAGTCTACGGACAGGCCCTATCTACAATGAGCAGTTCTTC.

The chain combines TRBV7-2 with TRBJ2-1; 9 positions match TRBD2. The CDR3 extends over 15 amino acids. Germline CDR1 SGHTA, CDR2 FQGNSA. Trimming at V came to 2 bases and at J to 7 bases, leaving 6 bases not matched to a gene. The CDR3 coding sequence is TGTGCCAGCAGCTTACGGGCGGGAGGGGGTAATGAGCAGTTCTTC. It yields the protein CASSLRAGGGNEQFF.

In its sample, this clone was seen once. CDR3 protein: CASKAGGNEKLFF. The DNA for the CDR3 is TGTGCCAGCAAGGCAGGGGGAAATGAAAAACTGTTTTTT. The chain is built from TRBV28 and TRBJ1-4; 7 bases fit TRBD1. This CDR3 contains 13 residues. With V trimmed by 7 bases and J by 5 bases, 4 bases remained unmatched. CDR1 MDHEN and CDR2 SYDVKM come from the germline V gene.

J is TRBJ1-4 and V is TRBV5-1; 7 bases line up with TRBD1. Germline V gene data show CDR1 as SGHRS and CDR2 as YFSETQ. With 3 bases clipped from V and 6 bases from J, the junction kept 8 bases outside the gene matches. This CDR3 has 15 residues. The CDR3 region has the DNA TGCGCCAGCAGCTCGGGCGACAGGGACGATGAAAAACTGTTTTTT. Protein: CASSSGDRDDEKLFF.

This chain links TRBV5-6 with TRBJ1-2; D might be TRBD1 (6 bases). Trimming stripped 0 bases from V and 4 bases from J, with 13 bases between. The CDR3 has 15 amino acids. Germline V gene data show CDR1 as SGHDT and CDR2 as YYEEEE. CDR3 nucleotide sequence: TGTGCCAGCAGCTTGGGACAGGTTCCCTCCTATGGCTACACCTTC. Translation: CASSLGQVPSYGYTF.

This clone appeared once. The chain couples TRBV5-1 to TRBJ1-2; the match to TRBD1 covers 10 bases. The CDR3 has 13 amino acids. Per the germline V gene, CDR1 is SGHRS and CDR2 is YFSETQ. The trim removed 4 bases at V and 6 bases at J, leaving 3 bases unmatched. CDR3 in amino acids: CASSAGQGNGYTF. Here the CDR3 DNA reads TGCGCCAGCAGCGCGGGACAGGGGAATGGCTACACCTTC. Using reference TRBV5-1 and TRBJ1-2 for the parts outside the CDR3, the full variable domain is KAGVTQTPRYLIKTRGQQVTLSCSPISGHRSVSWYQQTPGQGLQFLFEYFSETQRNKGNFPGRFSGRQFSNSRSEMNVSTLELGDSALYLCASSAGQGNGYTFGSGTRLTVV.

The V and J genes are TRBV6-5 and TRBJ1-2; D not certain. V was cut by 5 bases and J by 2 bases, with 9 bases left in between. The CDR3 spans 13 residues. CDR1 and CDR2 from the germline V gene are MNHEY and SVGAGI. CDR3 nucleotides: TGTGCCAGCAGTCTTACAGAGAACTATGGCTACACCTTC. Translated: CASSLTENYGYTF.

The V gene is TRBV11-2, the J gene TRBJ1-1; maybe TRBD1 (6 bases). Trimming left V 5 bases short and J 0 bases short, with 13 bases between. This CDR3 is built from 15 residues. Germline V gene sequence: CDR1 SGHAT, CDR2 FQNNGV. The CDR3 loop reads CASSPPDRMNTEAFF. CDR3 DNA sequence: TGTGCCAGCAGCCCCCCCGACAGGATGAACACTGAAGCTTTCTTT.

Concerning this clone: The same CDR3 also results from other DNA sequences found in this sample. The gene calls are TRBV5-4 and TRBJ2-2; 10 bases agree with TRBD2. Trimming took 3 bases from V and 2 from J; bases not matched to a gene: 4. Per germline, CDR1 SGHNT and CDR2 YYREEE (reference sequence). The CDR3 spans 16 residues. The CDR3 sequence is CASSSRTSGNTGELFF. CDR3 DNA sequence: TGTGCCAGCAGCTCTAGGACTAGCGGTAACACCGGGGAGCTGTTTTTT.

The CDR3 bases are TGTGCCAGCACCCAAGACTCAATAGGGGAGCAGTTCTTC. As protein: CASTQDSIGEQFF. The rearrangement joins TRBV7-3 to TRBJ2-1; D remains ambiguous. From germline, CDR1 is SGHTA and CDR2 FQGTGA. This CDR3 is 13 amino acids long. The V end was cut by 7 bases, the J end by 10 bases, with 17 bases between.

The chain carries TRBV7-9 and TRBJ2-6, with 9 bases lining up with TRBD1. The CDR3 spans 19 residues. Unmatched junction bases numbered 13, after V lost 5 bases and J lost 2 bases. Germline CDR1 and CDR2: SEHNR and FQNEAQ (reference sequence). For the CDR3, the DNA is TGTGCCAGCAGCCTTTACGTCCCGGGACAGGGTACTGGGGCCAACGTCCTGACTTTC. Protein: CASSLYVPGQGTGANVLTF.

The CDR3 DNA follows: TGTGCCAGCAGCCCACAGGGGGCTCGGGAGACCCAGTACTTC. Encoded protein: CASSPQGARETQYF. The V gene is TRBV6-5, the J gene TRBJ2-5; 9 nucleotides agree with TRBD1. The V and J ends lost 6 bases and 5 bases, in that order; junction bases with no gene match: 7. The CDR3 consists of 14 residues. CDR1 MNHEY and CDR2 SVGAGI come from the germline V gene.